The subject of this entry is one TCR beta chain. Its specificity is not known. The donors comprised healthy bone marrow donors. This record comes from a study of cytomegalovirus exposure and HLA in healthy donors. Study-wide background: Ancestry clustering placed about four fifths of roughly 400 genotyped donors in the Caucasian-associated cluster.

60 Vbeta and 13 Jbeta primers were used in PCR. Clones were sequenced by immunoSEQ multiplex PCR, and TCRdb holds only the in-frame ones, with some missing. The top ten clones hold approximately 0.31% of a sample with about 200,000 clones, 70% to 90% of them seen once. Study-wide results and limits: HLA allele associations emerged for about 16,000 TCR beta sequences in a later analysis, at 0.05 false discovery rate.

The CDR3 sequence is 14 residues long. V lost 5 bases, J lost 4 bases, and 7 bases stayed unmatched. Germline V gene data show CDR1 as SGHDT and CDR2 as YYEEEE. The sample comprised PBMCs. The receptor comes from a woman aged 25 to 45 in good health and CMV-seronegative. The rearrangement uses TRBV5-6 and TRBJ2-3, with TRBD2 identical over 7 bases. CDR3 protein: CASRREGLADTQYF. CDR3 coding DNA: TGTGCCAGCAGAAGGGAGGGATTGGCAGATACGCAGTATTTT.